The present TCR beta chain was sequenced within a study of CD8 T cells in Susac syndrome. The germline V gene encodes CDR1 DFQATT and CDR2 SNEGSKA (reference sequence). The CDR3 sequence is 16 residues long. The V segment lost 7 bases and the J segment 6 bases; nucleotides outside the gene matches: 15. RNA in amounts of about 0.45 to 1 ug was reverse transcribed with random hexamers. TCRdb independently ran MiXCR on the immunoSEQ multiplex PCR reads; one entry per CDR3 protein. Counted here are around 270,000 distinct CDR3 sequences, approximately 85% occurring once; the ten biggest clones make up 0.2% to 0.25%. The multiple sclerosis controls, all treatment-naive patients, had relapsing-remitting disease that was stable or active.

The TCR comes from a human donor with multiple sclerosis. Sequenced input: CD8+ T cells from PBMCs. This sequence joins TRBV20-1 and TRBJ1-4; 9 bases map to TRBD1. The CDR3 DNA is TGCAGTGTCGGGAGGGCCGGCAGGACAGGGGATGAAAAACTGTTTTTT. Translated: CSVGRAGRTGDEKLFF.